This TCR beta chain is from a study of cytomegalovirus exposure and HLA in healthy donors (dated by TCRdb to about 2017). Broadly, across the study: According to an earlier analysis of 587 of the donors, about 179 million T cells yielded 117 million unique TCR beta sequences and 276 Gb of sequence data. The T cell repertoires of 666 subjects were profiled by immunosequencing and related to cytomegalovirus serostatus. To study patterns of TCR occurrence, a later analysis re-analyzed previously published TCR beta repertoires from under 750 donors and added high-resolution HLA genotyping. Of the roughly 400 genotyped donors, approximately 80% fell in the genetic ancestry cluster associated with self-reported Caucasian donors. Class I and class II HLA loci were covered by the typing at four-digit resolution. To decide whether each TCR beta V gene segment behaved as functional or pseudogenic, an earlier analysis of approximately 590 of the donors relied on high-throughput TCR beta sequencing. Around 320 gigabases of sequencing data and approximately 93 million unique TCR sequences were included in an early release covering about 620 HLA-typed donors. Because of strong linkage in the cohort, roughly five DR-DQ haplotypes were treated as single units for association and clustering. Donor age, sex, ethnicity and CMV serostatus were compiled together with the repertoire data. The aim of the study was to test whether cataloging public T cell receptors could identify signatures of past pathogen exposure. In addition to the first cohort of about 650 subjects, a separate validation cohort of some 120 different subjects was used. Every repertoire in the discovery cohort had been generated on one and the same sequencing platform. Genome-wide SNP genotypes for about 55% of the roughly 670 donors were used in a later genetic analysis, which treated that subset as a discovery cohort. The study combined high-throughput TCR immunosequencing, statistical association of individual TCRs with disease status, and machine learning to predict cytomegalovirus infection status. Rather than drawing on any new phenotypic data, the later analysis identified candidate immune exposures from TCR beta sequences and the way those sequences occurred across donors. Among about 400 genotyped donors of the cohort, an average of roughly 230,000 unique TCR beta nucleotide sequences was sequenced per donor, of which about 18% were non-productive. The number of donors typed differed by locus, with 629-630 for A, B, C, DRB1 and DQB1, approximately 500 for DQA1, about 610 for DPA1, and some 440 for DPB1. General study outcomes and caveats: According to a later analysis, most CMV-associated TCR beta chains appeared to be HLA-restricted, and the HLA associations seemed to be driven largely by CMV exposure. Because the 87-base-pair reads could not distinguish some IMGT-functional V segments, including TRBV6-2 and TRBV6-3, those segments were excluded. Sequencing depth was assumed to be roughly uniform across donors in the presence/absence analyses, though that assumption may not hold. Cytomegalovirus status was reported to be diagnosed by the classifier with high specificity and sensitivity in both the original and validation cohorts. It was suggested by the authors that the approach could potentially be generalized to other disease states and immunological phenotypes. Compared with equally common non-associated chains, HLA-associated TCR beta chains in a later analysis were more clonally expanded and had lower generation probabilities. Across donors, most TCR sequences were observed very rarely, whereas some public TCRs were present in many individuals. Because HLA typing was unavailable for some donors at each locus, only the typed subset was used in association tests. A group of highly shared sequence variants was considered likely to be a technical artifact of the sequencing pipeline. Correlated functional status among segregating V segments might reflect linkage disequilibrium, but an unknown experimental factor could not be ruled out. Immune exposure information for the cohort was limited to CMV serostatus. A few of the identified cytomegalovirus-associated TCR beta chains were confirmed in vitro to be specific for cytomegalovirus antigens. Because counts were too low, 15 to 20 rarely observed V segments, including chromosome 9 orphons, were excluded from the earlier analysis of fewer than 650 of the donors. According to a later analysis, TCR association rates differed among HLA loci, with DRB1 alleles showing the most associated TCRs and HLA-C alleles showing the fewest. In the study, some 180 TCR beta chains were listed as associated with cytomegalovirus. In a later analysis, several top co-occurrence clusters were reported to appear linked to parvovirus B19, influenza, CMV and Epstein-Barr virus. In this cohort, only TCR beta chains were sequenced, and detectable features were limited by the absence of alpha or paired-chain data. At a false discovery rate of 0.05, a later analysis linked roughly 17,000 TCR beta sequences to specific HLA alleles. Broadly in line with IMGT annotations, most TCR beta V segments showed up in productive rearrangements about 87% or about 30% of the time in an earlier analysis of several hundred of the donors. A further reported finding was that TCR beta sequences accurately predicted the HLA-A and HLA-B alleles for most subjects in the first cohort. In a later genetic analysis, a missense DCLRE1C variant was associated with V-gene and J-gene trimming of TCR beta chains, and the association was replicated in an independent cohort. When HLA alleles, especially DR and DQ, strongly co-occurred, TCR associations were difficult to assign to individual alleles. In a later genetic analysis, fewer N-insertions in productive TCRs were reported among donors in an Asian-associated ancestry cluster than the roughly 700-donor mean.

In total, fewer than 750 healthy bone marrow donors made up the cohort. Cohort members were all nominally healthy when sampled, although unrecorded immune exposures were likely present. CMV serostatus was positive for 289 and negative for about half of the roughly 700 cohort members, and was not recorded for this donor. Every donor gave a peripheral blood sample, and the peripheral blood mononuclear cells from that sample were used for TCR beta sequencing. Genomic DNA extraction from the blood cell samples was performed with the Qiagen DNeasy Blood Extraction Kit. Library preparation employed the immunoSEQ multiplex PCR assay. For the multiplex PCR, a mixture combining 60 forward primers for TCR Vbeta segments and 13 reverse primers for TCR Jbeta segments was used. A multiplex PCR assay on genomic DNA amplified the CDR3 region of rearranged TCR beta genes. Amplified TCR beta libraries were sequenced as 87-base-pair reads on the Illumina HiSeq System. The authors' pipeline ran thus. In a later analysis, tens of millions of unique TCR beta chains were counted across the roughly 610 repertoires, and roughly 11 million of these chains were shared by at least two donors. A nearest-neighbor algorithm error-corrected the raw reads and collapsed the reads into unique sequences, merging closely related sequences to remove PCR and sequencing errors. To assign V, D and J gene segments, CDR3 sequences were aligned to IMGT reference sequences. For a sequence to be retained, at least a six-nucleotide match to both a V gene segment and a J gene segment was required. Rearrangements were called productive when the CDR3 lacked stop codons and stayed in frame with V and J; all others were non-productive. Following IMGT convention, CDR3 was defined as the stretch from the second conserved V-encoded cysteine up to the conserved J-encoded phenylalanine. In an earlier analysis of around 540 of the donors, sequences lacking an unambiguous match to a single V gene segment were excluded. An earlier analysis of several hundred of the donors called V segments functional above 56.7% productive rearrangements and segregating when the between-donor standard deviation exceeded 5%. A statistical classification framework was built to diagnose cytomegalovirus status from the catalog of TCR beta chain sequences. V and J gene assignment, in a later analysis, came from comparing TCR nucleotide sequences with IMGT/GENE-DB human TR gene sequences. Using the TCRdist pipeline, a later analysis assigned CDR3 sequences along with most-parsimonious VDJ recombination scenarios. In a later analysis, every TCR beta chain was defined by the combination of its CDR3 amino acid sequence and its V-gene family, and reads without a unique V-gene family were dropped. As a way to deal with suspected cross-contamination and a sequencing artifact, a later analysis dropped hundreds of nucleotide sequences that were highly shared and had low generation probability. A later analysis calculated a clonal expansion index for each public chain from normalized within-repertoire ranks of inferred template counts. In a later analysis, generation probabilities were computed with a VDJ recombination model fitted to out-of-frame rearrangements, and the resulting probabilities were checked against IGoR. A later analysis scored TCR-TCR, TCR-HLA and TCR-CMV co-occurrence with hypergeometric tests, applying a repertoire-size bias correction to TCR pairs. False discovery rates were estimated in a later analysis by permuting HLA or CMV assignments 20 times. In a later analysis, co-occurring TCRs were grouped using DBSCAN, and TCRdist sequence similarity was added for clustering within HLA-allele-positive subsets. Repertoires with fewer than 30,000 or more than 120,000 public chains, plus five repertoires with anomalous nucleotide sharing, were excluded from co-occurrence clustering. TCRdb carries this immuneACCESS record with in-frame sequences only. Its versions omit some clonotypes, under half of them owing to an unresolved V gene in the studies checked, with the rest unexplained. The D gene and trimming were derived from the DNA, and the V and J assignments and clone size from that table. Across this sample there are around 70,000 clones, with about 67% seen only once. In total, the top ten clones hold more than 9.5% of the sample.

CDR3 length: 17 amino acids, cysteine to phenylalanine. Kept here is only the CDR3 DNA, which spans 51 bases and is read in frame from base 1. According to the germline V gene, CDR1 reads SGHAT and CDR2 reads FQNNGV. The V and J ends are trimmed by 0 bases and 1 base, leaving 12 bases between them. Points on this clone: Its antigen is still unknown. Per-base quality was not reported, and no clone a single base away is much larger than it.

Sequenced: PBMCs. The sequence links TRBV11-2 to TRBJ2-2; TRBD2 is a possible D gene, resting on 6 matching bases. The TCR comes from a human donor in good health. The CDR3 in this case is CASSLESRGENTGELFF. Read as DNA, the sequence is TGTGCCAGCAGCTTAGAGTCCCGCGGGGAGAACACCGGGGAGCTGTTTTTT.